The present TCR beta chain was sequenced within a study of blood T cell repertoires in COVID-19. Study-level information: Acute and convalescent COVID-19 samples came from the United States, Italy and Spain. PBMCs, B-cell-depleted T cells, or T cells were the source of the cDNA or gDNA that made up the material.

CDR1 and CDR2 (germline): SGHVS, FQNEAQ. The CDR3 spans 15 residues. The V gene lost 0 bases and the J gene lost 4 bases, with 12 bases spanning the gap. Per the original methods: Amplification from reference gene primers served as the basis for estimated nucleated cell counts. Profiled with immunoSEQ multiplex PCR; TCRdb holds only in-frame clones, not every one. The D gene and trimming were derived from the DNA, and the V and J assignments and clone size from that table. The sample lists some 250,000 clones, around 90% occurring once. The TCR sequence derives from a human donor in a cohort sampled during active COVID-19. The genes are TRBV7-8 and TRBJ1-2, with D perhaps TRBD1 (5 bases). Sequenced sample: peripheral blood. Here the CDR3 reads CASSLALDSPYGYTF. The DNA of the CDR3 is TGTGCCAGCAGCTTAGCCCTAGACAGCCCCTATGGCTACACCTTC.